This is a list of T cell receptor beta chains from one sample in a study of OX40 agonist ivuxolimab in advanced cancers. Assay used: immunoSEQ multiplex PCR; TCRdb lists only in-frame clones, some missing. The repertoire holds 100,000 or so clones, around nine tenths seen once, with 0.31% in the top ten. The sample in question was CD4+ or CD8+ T cells sorted from blood, obtained in a trial of the OX40 agonist ivuxolimab. These receptors were taken from an adult with an advanced solid tumor such as melanoma, head and neck, liver or kidney cancer. The CDR3 runs from the conserved cysteine through the conserved F or W. Fields, in order: V gene, J gene, D gene, CDR3 protein, CDR3 DNA. A D gene is named only where the DNA matches it firmly.

TRBV11-2	TRBJ2-7	.	CASSARRPEDEQYF	TGTGCCAGCAGCGCAAGACGGCCTGAGGACGAGCAGTACTTC
TRBV5-1	TRBJ2-3	TRBD2	CASSLGRTSGSTDTQYF	TGCGCCAGCAGCTTGGGCCGGACTAGCGGGAGCACAGATACGCAGTATTTT
TRBV7-9	TRBJ2-5	TRBD2	CASSPRLAGKETQYF	TGTGCCAGCAGTCCGAGGCTAGCGGGGAAAGAGACCCAGTACTTC
TRBV7-2	TRBJ1-5	TRBD1	CASSLSAGGGQPQHF	TGTGCCAGCAGCTTAAGCGCAGGGGGGGGTCAGCCCCAGCATTTT
TRBV27	TRBJ2-1	.	CASSLSDGPNEQFF	TGTGCCAGCAGTTTATCGGACGGTCCCAATGAGCAGTTCTTC
TRBV10-3	TRBJ2-1	.	CAINIDRSNEQFF	TGTGCCATCAACATAGACAGATCCAATGAGCAGTTCTTC
TRBV2	TRBJ2-2	.	CASSVTRLSGRQNTGELFF	TGTGCCAGCAGTGTTACGCGACTGTCCGGGAGACAGAACACCGGGGAGCTGTTTTTT
TRBV29-1	TRBJ2-5	TRBD2	CSVELAGETQYF	TGCAGCGTTGAACTAGCGGGCGAGACCCAGTACTTC
TRBV2	TRBJ2-7	.	CASSAPLGYRERSYEQYF	TGTGCCAGCAGTGCCCCTCTTGGCTATCGGGAACGTTCCTACGAGCAGTACTTC
TRBV6-5	TRBJ1-4	.	CASSARRGREKLFF	TGTGCCAGCAGTGCCCGGAGGGGCAGAGAAAAACTGTTTTTT